The clone carrying this T cell receptor (beta chain) was detected a few times. No antigen is known for it. The data were obtained in a study of beta chain features in type 1 diabetes. The CDR3 loop spans 15 amino acids. CDR1 is MNHEY, CDR2 SVGAGI, per germline. The trim removed 7 bases at V and 5 bases at J, leaving 8 bases unmatched. Study observations and caveats: Patients with Type 1 diabetes showed moderately but significantly shorter TCRB CDR3s in all four CD4+ subsets. The naive, central memory and Treg TCRB repertoires showed an apparent similarity that was greater among patients than among healthy donors. There were fewer insertions and more deletions at the VDJ junctions of type 1 diabetes patients.

Expressed TCRB transcripts were sequenced after all isolated RNA was converted to cDNA. About 3.57 million reads per sample on average were obtained from naive, central memory and regulatory T cell samples. Sequencing used immunoSEQ multiplex PCR; TCRdb keeps in-frame clones, though not all of them. Found here are fewer than 400,000 clones, roughly 8.8% of them singletons; the top ten hold less than 1.2%. The V and J genes are TRBV6-5 and TRBJ1-6, with 7 bases fitting TRBD1. This clonotype was obtained from a man between 25 and 39 years old with type 1 diabetes. Sequencing input: central memory CD4+ T cells from blood. As DNA, the CDR3 is TGTGCCAGCAAGATGGAGGGGGCCCATAATTCACCCCTCCACTTT. Protein sequence: CASKMEGAHNSPLHF.